Shown below are 21 T cell receptor beta chains from a single sample sequenced in a study of cytomegalovirus exposure and HLA in healthy donors. This PCR relied on a set of 60 Vbeta primers and 13 Jbeta primers. The protocol was immunoSEQ multiplex PCR, while the TCRdb copy is restricted to in-frame clones and leaves out a portion. The repertoire holds approximately 130,000 clones, with approximately 80% as singletons. The sequenced material came from PBMCs. All receptors come from a middle-aged man in good health and CMV-seronegative.

The V call is TRBV5-1, the J call TRBJ2-3; 7 positions match TRBD1. Germline V gene sequence: CDR1 SGHRS, CDR2 YFSETQ. The CDR3 length is 14 residues. J lost 2 bases, V lost 7 bases, and 7 bases had no gene match. Written as DNA, the CDR3 is TGCGCCAGCCGTCCCGAGGGGGCCACAGATACGCAGTATTTT. Protein sequence: CASRPEGATDTQYF.

The chain links TRBV5-4 to TRBJ2-2, with a possible D match to TRBD2 (6 bases). Trimming pared 0 bases from V and 5 bases from J, leaving 8 bases between. The length of the CDR3 is 14 residues. Germline V lookup: CDR1 SGHNT, CDR2 YYREEE (reference sequence). CDR3: CASSLAGRTGELFF. The CDR3 DNA is TGTGCCAGCAGCTTGGCGGGGAGGACCGGGGAGCTGTTTTTT.

V gene TRBV2 combines with J gene TRBJ1-1; tentatively, D is TRBD1 (6 bases). The V gene lost 2 bases and the J gene lost 3 bases, with 13 bases spanning the gap. The CDR3 is 15 amino acids. Germline CDR1 SNHLY, CDR2 FYNNEI. This CDR3 is CASSETPRGYTEAFF. CDR3 DNA sequence: TGTGCCAGCAGTGAAACCCCCAGGGGATACACTGAAGCTTTCTTT.

This CDR3 reads CASSLWIGQKETQYF. The CDR3 coding sequence is TGTGCCAGCAGCCTATGGATCGGACAGAAAGAGACCCAGTACTTC. The genes are TRBV7-9 and TRBJ2-5; D is possibly TRBD1 (6 bases). The CDR3 is 15 amino acids. The V gene lost 5 bases and the J gene lost 3 bases, with 16 bases spanning the gap. CDR1 and CDR2 from the germline V gene are SEHNR and FQNEAQ (reference sequence).

V gene TRBV5-1 combines with J gene TRBJ2-1, with 10 bases identical to TRBD2. Germline CDR1 is SGHRS and CDR2 is YFSETQ. V shed 0 bases and J 8 bases; nucleotides not matched to a gene: 8. The CDR3 is 16 amino acids. The CDR3 DNA follows: TGCGCCAGCAGCTTGGTTGTAGCGGGAGGTTTTGATGAGCAGTTCTTC. Protein product: CASSLVVAGGFDEQFF.

The V call is TRBV7-8, the J call TRBJ2-2, with a possible D match to TRBD2 (6 bases). V was clipped by 3 bases and J by 4 bases, with 6 bases between them. This CDR3 contains 13 residues. CDR1 and CDR2 (germline): SGHVS, FQNEAQ. CDR3 in DNA: TGTGCCAGCAGCTTTAGCGGCACCGGGGAGCTGTTTTTT. Translating gives CASSFSGTGELFF.

The chain joins TRBV6-5 to TRBJ2-2; TRBD2 is a possible D gene (6 bases). CDR1 and CDR2 from the germline V gene are MNHEY and SVGAGI. V was shortened by 6 bases and J by 3 bases, with 11 bases between the two germline ends. CDR3 length: 14 residues. The CDR3 sequence is CASSRGTDTGELFF. CDR3 nucleotide sequence: TGTGCCAGCAGCCGGGGGACGGACACCGGGGAGCTGTTTTTT.

This clone was recorded only once. Other DNA variants within this sample encode the same CDR3. The chain links TRBV5-1 to TRBJ2-7, with D hard to call. Germline V gene sequence: CDR1 SGHRS, CDR2 YFSETQ. V dropped 0 bases and J dropped 6 bases, with 4 bases sitting between them. The CDR3 contains 11 residues. The CDR3 region has the DNA TGCGCCAGCAGCTTGGGGGCCGAGCAGTACTTC. Its protein product is CASSLGAEQYF.

V usage is TRBV28 and J usage is TRBJ2-1, with TRBD2 identical over 7 bases. V was clipped by 5 bases and J by 4 bases; unmatched bases: 11. The V gene's germline CDR1 is MDHEN and CDR2 SYDVKM. There are 16 residues in the CDR3. Written as DNA, the CDR3 is TGTGCCAGCAGTCCCGTGGGCGCGGGAGCTTACAATGAGCAGTTCTTC. Protein product: CASSPVGAGAYNEQFF.

The V and J genes are TRBV28 and TRBJ2-1; TRBD2 might be the D (6 bases). Germline V gene lookup returns CDR1 MDHEN and CDR2 SYDVKM. The CDR3 has 15 amino acids. The CDR3 loop is CASASHGSPYNEQFF. CDR3 DNA: TGTGCAAGCGCTTCCCACGGGAGTCCGTACAATGAGCAGTTCTTC.

The CDR3 loop is CASSPSSTAYGYTF. CDR3 coding DNA: TGCGCCAGCAGCCCATCGTCGACAGCCTATGGCTACACCTTC. This sequence joins TRBV5-1 and TRBJ1-2, with D perhaps TRBD1 (5 bases). Trimming took 4 bases from V and 4 from J, leaving 14 bases between them. The CDR3 runs to 14 residues. CDR1 SGHRS and CDR2 YFSETQ come from the germline V gene.

V is TRBV28 and J is TRBJ1-5; 8 bases align to TRBD1. The CDR3 covers 17 residues. After removal of 2 bases from V and 2 bases from J, the junction contained 8 bases not matched to a gene. Germline V gene lookup returns CDR1 MDHEN and CDR2 SYDVKM. The CDR3 is CASSLESGGRGNQPQHF. CDR3 DNA: TGTGCCAGCAGTTTAGAGTCAGGGGGCCGGGGCAATCAGCCCCAGCATTTT.

This chain joins TRBV29-1 and TRBJ2-7, with 7 bases aligning to TRBD2. The germline gives CDR1 SQVTM, CDR2 ANQGSEA. The CDR3 contains 13 residues. V lost 6 bases to trimming and J lost 9 bases; unmatched junction nucleotides: 14. The chain's CDR3 is CSVLLADGWGQYF. CDR3 in DNA: TGCAGCGTCCTCCTAGCGGACGGTTGGGGGCAGTACTTC.

V usage is TRBV2 and J usage is TRBJ2-2; 9 bases map to TRBD1. This CDR3 is built from 15 residues. Trimming at V came to 1 base and at J to 7 bases, leaving 4 bases not matched to a gene. Per germline, CDR1 SNHLY and CDR2 FYNNEI. CDR3 region: CASSEETGGGGELFF. CDR3 coding DNA: TGTGCCAGCAGTGAAGAGACAGGGGGAGGCGGGGAGCTGTTTTTT.

In DNA, the CDR3 is TGTGCCAGCAGCCGCAGGACCGATGGAGGAAAGCAGTTCTTC. This encodes CASSRRTDGGKQFF. The V gene is TRBV11-1, the J gene TRBJ2-1; D is possibly TRBD2 (5 bases). The germline CDR1 and CDR2 sequences are SGHAT and FQDESV (reference sequence). The CDR3 spans 14 residues. Trimming removed 5 bases from V and 11 bases from J, with 19 bases in between.

This sequence joins TRBV27 and TRBJ2-1, with D possibly matching TRBD2 (6 bases). Germline CDR1 is MNHEY and CDR2 is SMNVEV (reference sequence). This CDR3 is built from 13 residues. V lost 0 bases to trimming and J lost 7 bases, with 7 bases between them. CDR3 loop: CASSLSRGNEQFF. The CDR3 DNA reads TGTGCCAGCAGTTTATCTCGGGGGAATGAGCAGTTCTTC.

This chain links TRBV15 with TRBJ2-3, with unresolved D. Germline assignment: CDR1 LNHNV and CDR2 YYDKDF (reference sequence). CDR3 length equals 15 residues. The germline V and J ends were trimmed by 0 bases and 1 base, with 8 bases remaining between them. CDR3 protein: CATSRDRVGTDTQYF. The CDR3 bases are TGTGCCACCAGCAGAGATCGGGTAGGCACAGATACGCAGTATTTT.

This clone was picked up one time. The chain has TRBV19 and TRBJ2-2, with D perhaps matching TRBD1 (5 bases). The CDR3 runs 15 residues. The ends were cut back, 5 bases at V and 5 bases at J, with 15 bases in the middle. Germline V gives CDR1 LNHDA, CDR2 SQIVND (reference sequence). The CDR3 is CASSLQVSSTGELFF. The CDR3 region has the DNA TGTGCCAGTAGTCTACAGGTTTCTTCAACCGGGGAGCTGTTTTTT.

This clone was seen a few times. The chain recombines TRBV7-9 with TRBJ2-1; 7 bases map to TRBD2. The germline V gene encodes CDR1 SEHNR and CDR2 FQNEAQ (reference sequence). CDR3 length: 15 residues. After removal of 11 bases from V and 3 bases from J, the junction contained 13 bases not matched to a gene. Written as DNA, the CDR3 is TGTGCCGCCAGGGTGGGAGGGCCTCTCTACAATGAGCAGTTCTTC. Protein sequence: CAARVGGPLYNEQFF.

This chain joins TRBV6-5 and TRBJ2-3, with TRBD1 identical over 7 bases. The CDR3 covers 15 residues. Trimming took 11 bases from V and 1 from J; bases not matched to a gene: 12. Germline V gene data show CDR1 as MNHEY and CDR2 as SVGAGI. The CDR3 region has the DNA TGTGCCGCCAAAACAGGGGCAGGAGGCACAGATACGCAGTATTTT. It codes for CAAKTGAGGTDTQYF.

The CDR3 region is CASRVTSGSYNEQFF. The CDR3 bases are TGTGCCAGCAGGGTGACTAGCGGCTCCTACAATGAGCAGTTCTTC. This rearrangement joins TRBV28 to TRBJ2-1, with TRBD2 matching over 9 bases. Unmatched junction bases numbered 3, after V lost 6 bases and J lost 0 bases. CDR3 length equals 15 residues. From germline, CDR1 is MDHEN and CDR2 SYDVKM.